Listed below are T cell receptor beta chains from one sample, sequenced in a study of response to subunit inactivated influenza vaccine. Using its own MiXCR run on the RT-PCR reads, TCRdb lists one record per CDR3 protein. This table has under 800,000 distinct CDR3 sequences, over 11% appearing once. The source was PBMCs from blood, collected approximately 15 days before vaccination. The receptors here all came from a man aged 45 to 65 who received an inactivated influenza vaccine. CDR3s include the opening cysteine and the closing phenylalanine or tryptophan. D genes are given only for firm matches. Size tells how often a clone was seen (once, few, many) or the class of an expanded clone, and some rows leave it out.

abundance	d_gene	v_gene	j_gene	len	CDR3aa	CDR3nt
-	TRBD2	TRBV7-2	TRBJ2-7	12	CASRLAGGPLYF	TGTGCCAGCAGACTAGCGGGAGGGCCGTTGTACTTC
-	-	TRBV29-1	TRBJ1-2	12	CSVVRGNYGYTF	TGCAGCGTAGTACGGGGGAACTATGGCTACACCTTC
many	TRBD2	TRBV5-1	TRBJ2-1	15	CASSLVSTSQNEQFF	TGCGCCAGCAGCTTGGTTTCGACTAGCCAAAATGAGCAGTTCTTC
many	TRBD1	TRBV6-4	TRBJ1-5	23	CASIRGTGGEGPPLPLRNQPQHF	TGTGCCAGCATCCGAGGGACAGGGGGCGAGGGGCCTCCACTCCCGTTACGGAATCAGCCCCAGCATTTT
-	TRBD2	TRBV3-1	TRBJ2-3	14	CASSKTGTTPTQYF	TGTGCCAGCAGTAAAACCGGGACTACCCCTACGCAGTATTTT
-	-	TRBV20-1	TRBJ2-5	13	CSALSGSQETQYF	TGCAGTGCTTTGTCAGGGTCACAAGAGACCCAGTACTTC
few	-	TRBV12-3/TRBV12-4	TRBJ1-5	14	CASRGDTQNQPQHF	TGTGCCAGCAGAGGGGACACTCAGAATCAGCCCCAGCATTTT
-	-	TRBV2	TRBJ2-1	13	CASRQDPYNEQFF	TGTGCCAGCAGGCAGGATCCCTACAATGAGCAGTTCTTC
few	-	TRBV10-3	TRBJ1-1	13	CAISELQGTEAFF	TGTGCCATCAGTGAGCTGCAGGGAACTGAAGCTTTCTTT
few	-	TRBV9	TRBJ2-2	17	CASSPISGRTGTGELFF	TGTGCCAGCAGCCCAATTAGCGGCCGGACTGGGACCGGGGAGCTGTTTTTT
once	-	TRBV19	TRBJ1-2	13	CASRTTGNYGYTF	TGTGCCAGTAGGACCACAGGGAACTATGGCTACACCTTC
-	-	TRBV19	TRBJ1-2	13	CASSIGQTYGYTF	TGTGCCAGTAGTATTGGACAGACCTATGGCTACACCTTC
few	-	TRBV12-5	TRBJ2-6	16	CASGLNLGTGANVLTF	TGTGCTAGTGGTTTGAACCTGGGTACAGGGGCCAACGTCCTGACTTTC
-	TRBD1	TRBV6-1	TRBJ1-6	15	CASSRGGTGVSPLHF	TGTGCCAGCAGCCGAGGTGGGACAGGGGTTTCACCCCTCCACTTT
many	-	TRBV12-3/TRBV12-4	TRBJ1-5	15	CASSLDGLSNQPQHF	TGTGCCAGCAGTTTAGACGGACTAAGCAATCAGCCCCAGCATTTT
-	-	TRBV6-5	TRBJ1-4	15	CASSYDGAPGEKLFF	TGTGCCAGCAGTTACGACGGGGCCCCTGGAGAAAAACTGTTTTTT
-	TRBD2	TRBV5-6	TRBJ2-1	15	CASSLGLAGKEGQFF	TGTGCCAGCAGCTTGGGACTAGCGGGAAAGGAGGGGCAGTTCTTC
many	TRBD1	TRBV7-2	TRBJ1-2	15	CASSFSFSDRGGYTF	TGTGCCAGCAGCTTTTCCTTTTCCGACAGGGGTGGCTACACCTTC
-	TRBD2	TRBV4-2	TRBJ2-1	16	CASSQVSGGLNNEQFF	TGTGCCAGCAGCCAAGTTAGCGGGGGCTTAAACAATGAGCAGTTCTTC
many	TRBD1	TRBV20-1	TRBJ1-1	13	CSAGTGLGTEAFF	TGCAGTGCTGGGACAGGGCTGGGCACTGAAGCTTTCTTT
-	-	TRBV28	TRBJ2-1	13	CASSLPGENEQFF	TGTGCCAGCAGTTTGCCCGGGGAAAATGAGCAGTTCTTC
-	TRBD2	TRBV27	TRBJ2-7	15	CASSPGLAPTYEQYF	TGTGCCAGCAGCCCCGGACTAGCGCCCACCTACGAGCAGTACTTC
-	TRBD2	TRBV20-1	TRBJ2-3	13	CSAVAGASDTQYF	TGCAGTGCAGTCGCGGGAGCTTCAGATACGCAGTATTTT
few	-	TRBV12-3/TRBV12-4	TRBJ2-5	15	CASSFRGGRQETQYF	TGTGCCAGCAGTTTTCGAGGGGGGCGTCAGGAGACCCAGTACTTC
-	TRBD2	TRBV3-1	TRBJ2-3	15	CASSPGGTTTDTQYF	TGTGCCAGCAGCCCGGGAGGGACTACCACAGATACGCAGTATTTT